A selection of T cell receptor beta chains follows, all from one sample in a study of blood T cell repertoires in COVID-19. Assay: immunoSEQ multiplex PCR; the TCRdb copy retains only in-frame clones and omits some. The table lists fewer than 250,000 clones, nearly 90% of them singletons. The sample consisted of peripheral blood. These receptors all come from a woman in her thirties or forties who had recovered from COVID-19. The CDR3 runs from the conserved cysteine through the conserved F or W. A D gene is named only where the DNA matches it firmly. Expanded clones get a size class; other rows say once, few or many, or leave the size out.

D: NA
J: TRBJ2-2
V: TRBV30
size: NA
CDR3: CAWSVRGWQGGDTGELFF
DNA: TGTGCCTGGAGTGTACGAGGATGGCAGGGGGGAGACACCGGGGAGCTGTTTTTT

D: TRBD2
J: TRBJ2-7
V: TRBV9
size: once
CDR3: CASSARVAGGGEQYF
DNA: TGTGCCAGCAGCGCCCGGGTGGCTGGGGGGGGCGAGCAGTACTTC

D: TRBD2
J: TRBJ2-7
V: TRBV19
size: few
CDR3: CASRGLAGAGEQYF
DNA: TGTGCCAGTAGGGGACTAGCGGGAGCAGGCGAGCAGTACTTC

D: TRBD2
J: TRBJ2-5
V: TRBV6-2/TRBV6-3
size: NA
CDR3: CASSKAGLAVQETQYF
DNA: TGTGCCAGCAGTAAAGCGGGACTAGCGGTACAAGAGACCCAGTACTTC

D: NA
J: TRBJ1-2
V: TRBV7-8
size: NA
CDR3: CASSPPGGSGYTF
DNA: TGTGCCAGCAGCCCCCCCGGGGGGTCAGGCTACACCTTC

D: TRBD1
J: TRBJ1-2
V: TRBV10-3
size: NA
CDR3: CAISDDGTGYGYTF
DNA: TGTGCCATCAGTGACGATGGGACAGGCTATGGCTACACCTTC

D: NA
J: TRBJ1-5
V: TRBV3-1/TRBV3-2
size: few
CDR3: CASSLTPEGQPQHF
DNA: TGTGCCAGCAGCCTAACCCCGGAGGGGCAGCCCCAGCATTTT

D: NA
J: TRBJ2-2
V: TRBV7-3
size: once
CDR3: CASSPGRVTGELFF
DNA: TGTGCCAGCAGCCCGGGGAGAGTGACCGGGGAGCTGTTTTTT

D: NA
J: TRBJ2-7
V: TRBV5-1
size: NA
CDR3: CASSLASISYEQYF
DNA: TGCGCCAGCAGCTTGGCTAGCATCTCCTACGAGCAGTACTTC

D: TRBD1
J: TRBJ1-1
V: TRBV3-1/TRBV3-2
size: NA
CDR3: CASSQHGTANLGVANTEAFF
DNA: TGTGCCAGCAGCCAACATGGGACAGCAAATCTGGGAGTGGCGAACACTGAAGCTTTCTTT

D: NA
J: TRBJ2-7
V: TRBV10-3
size: NA
CDR3: CAISLGQGRNYEQYF
DNA: TGTGCCATCAGCCTAGGGCAGGGGAGAAACTACGAGCAGTACTTC